This T cell receptor beta chain is drawn from a study of blood T cells in healthy people across ages. This CDR3 is 13 amino acids long. Germline V gives CDR1 KGHSH, CDR2 LQKENI. This clonotype was detected a few times. Antigen: not known. Germline is not matched at one junction end, which may reflect a read error. Combining a sample-barcoded 5' primer with a J-beta primer mix, a second PCR ran for roughly 7 to 12 cycles. Per sample, CDR3-containing paired-end reads numbered at least 2.5 million. Each CDR3 protein gets one entry after TCRdb re-called the 5' RACE reads with MiXCR. The data contain over 1,500,000 distinct CDR3 sequences, just under 50% of them singletons. Peripheral blood was drawn, approximately 9.4 milliliters per donor. Study-wide results and limits: Observed TCR beta diversity showed a strong correlation with the percentage of naive T cells as measured by flow cytometry.

Sequencing was performed on blood. The sequence came from a woman between 40 and 55 years old in good health. The chain recombines TRBV18 with TRBJ2-5, with D tentatively TRBD1 (6 bases). The DNA end is more similar to TRBJ2-7, so the J call may be wrong. The CDR3 sequence: CASPPPQGYEQYF. The DNA for the CDR3 is TGTGCCAGCCCACCACCTCAGGGGTACGAGCAGTACTTC.